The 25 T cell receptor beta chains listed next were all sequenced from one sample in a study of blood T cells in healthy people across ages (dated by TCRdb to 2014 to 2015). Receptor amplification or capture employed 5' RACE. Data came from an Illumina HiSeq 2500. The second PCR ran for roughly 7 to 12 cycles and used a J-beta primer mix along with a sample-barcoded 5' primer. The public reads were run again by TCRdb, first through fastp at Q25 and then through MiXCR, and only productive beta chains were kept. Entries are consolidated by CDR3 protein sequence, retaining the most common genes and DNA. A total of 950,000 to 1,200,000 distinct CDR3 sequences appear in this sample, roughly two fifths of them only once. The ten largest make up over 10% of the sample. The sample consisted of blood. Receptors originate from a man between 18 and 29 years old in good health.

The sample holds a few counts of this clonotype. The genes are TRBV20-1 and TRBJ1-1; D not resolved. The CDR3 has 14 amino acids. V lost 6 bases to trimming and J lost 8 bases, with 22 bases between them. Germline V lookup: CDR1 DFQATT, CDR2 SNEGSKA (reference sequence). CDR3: CSAEVTGAGPEAFF. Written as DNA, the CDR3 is TGCAGTGCGGAGGTGACGGGAGCTGGCCCAGAAGCTTTCTTT.

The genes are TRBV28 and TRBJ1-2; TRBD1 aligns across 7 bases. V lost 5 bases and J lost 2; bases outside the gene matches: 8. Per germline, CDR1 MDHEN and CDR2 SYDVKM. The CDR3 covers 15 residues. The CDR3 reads CASSPSGTVNYGYTF. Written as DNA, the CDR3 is TGTGCCAGCAGTCCGTCCGGGACAGTAAACTATGGCTACACCTTC.

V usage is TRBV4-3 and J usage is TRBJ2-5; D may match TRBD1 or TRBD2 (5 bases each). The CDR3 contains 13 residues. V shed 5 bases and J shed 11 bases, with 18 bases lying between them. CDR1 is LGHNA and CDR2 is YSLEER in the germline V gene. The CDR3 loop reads CASSTGPYNEQYF. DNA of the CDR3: TGCGCCAGCAGCACGGGACCGTACAATGAGCAGTACTTC.

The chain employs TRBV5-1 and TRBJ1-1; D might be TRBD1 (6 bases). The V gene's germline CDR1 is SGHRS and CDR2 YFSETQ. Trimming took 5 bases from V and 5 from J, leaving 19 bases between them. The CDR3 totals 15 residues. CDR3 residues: CASRGGRDLSTEAFF. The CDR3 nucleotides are TGCGCCAGCAGGGGGGGCAGGGATTTGAGTACTGAAGCTTTCTTT.

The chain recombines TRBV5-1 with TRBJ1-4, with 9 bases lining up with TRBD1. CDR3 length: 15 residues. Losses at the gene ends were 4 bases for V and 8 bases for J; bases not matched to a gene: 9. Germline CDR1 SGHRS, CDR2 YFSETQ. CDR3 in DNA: TGCGCCAGCAGCGTACAGGGACAGGGAGGCGAAAAACTGTTTTTT. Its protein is CASSVQGQGGEKLFF.

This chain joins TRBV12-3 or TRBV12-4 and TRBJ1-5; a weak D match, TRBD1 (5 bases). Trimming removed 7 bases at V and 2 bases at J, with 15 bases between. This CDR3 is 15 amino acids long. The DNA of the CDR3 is TGTGCCAGCAACCGCGGGGGTTCCGGCAATCAGCCCCAGCATTTT. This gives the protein CASNRGGSGNQPQHF.

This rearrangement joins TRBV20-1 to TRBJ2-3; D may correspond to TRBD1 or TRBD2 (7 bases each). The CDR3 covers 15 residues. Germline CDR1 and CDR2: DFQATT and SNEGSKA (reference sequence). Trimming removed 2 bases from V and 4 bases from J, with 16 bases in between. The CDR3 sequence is CSARLQGGAADTQYF. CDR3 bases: TGCAGTGCTAGACTTCAGGGGGGGGCGGCAGATACGCAGTATTTT.

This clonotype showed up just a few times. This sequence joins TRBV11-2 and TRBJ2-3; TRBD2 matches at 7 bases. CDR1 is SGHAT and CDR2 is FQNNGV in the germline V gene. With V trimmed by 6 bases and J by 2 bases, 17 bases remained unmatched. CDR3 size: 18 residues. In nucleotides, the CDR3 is TGTGCCAGCAGTCAGGCCCCTCTGGCTAGCGGAAACACAGATACGCAGTATTTT. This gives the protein CASSQAPLASGNTDTQYF. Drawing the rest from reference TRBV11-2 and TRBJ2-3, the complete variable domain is EAGVAQSPRYKIIEKRQSVAFWCNPISGHATLYWYQQILGQGPKLLIQFQNNGVVDDSQLPKDRFSAERLKGVDSTLKIQPAKLEDSAVYLCASSQAPLASGNTDTQYFGPGTRLTVL.

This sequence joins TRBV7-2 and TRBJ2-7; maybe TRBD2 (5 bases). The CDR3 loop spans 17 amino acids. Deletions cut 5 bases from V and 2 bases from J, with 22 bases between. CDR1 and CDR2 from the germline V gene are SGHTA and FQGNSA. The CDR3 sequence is CASSLIPPGVSPYEQYF. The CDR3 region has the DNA TGTGCCAGCAGCCTTATCCCCCCCGGGGTTAGCCCCTACGAGCAGTACTTC.

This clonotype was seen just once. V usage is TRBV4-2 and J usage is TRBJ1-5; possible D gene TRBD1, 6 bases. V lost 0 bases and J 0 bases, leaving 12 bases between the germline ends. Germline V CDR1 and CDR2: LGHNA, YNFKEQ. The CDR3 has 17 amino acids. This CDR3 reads CASSQDPGAYSNQPQHF. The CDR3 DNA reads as TGTGCCAGCAGCCAAGATCCAGGGGCCTATAGCAATCAGCCCCAGCATTTT.

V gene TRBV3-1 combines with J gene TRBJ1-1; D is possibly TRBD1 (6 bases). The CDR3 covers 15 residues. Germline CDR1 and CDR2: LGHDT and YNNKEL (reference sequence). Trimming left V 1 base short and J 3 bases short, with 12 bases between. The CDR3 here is CASSQAPGGHTEAFF. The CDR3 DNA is TGTGCCAGCAGCCAAGCGCCGGGGGGGCACACTGAAGCTTTCTTT. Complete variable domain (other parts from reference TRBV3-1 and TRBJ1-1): DTAVSQTPKYLVTQMGNDKSIKCEQNLGHDTMYWYKQDSKKFLKIMFSYNNKELIINETVPNRFSPKSPDKAHLNLHINSLELGDSAVYFCASSQAPGGHTEAFFGQGTRLTVV.

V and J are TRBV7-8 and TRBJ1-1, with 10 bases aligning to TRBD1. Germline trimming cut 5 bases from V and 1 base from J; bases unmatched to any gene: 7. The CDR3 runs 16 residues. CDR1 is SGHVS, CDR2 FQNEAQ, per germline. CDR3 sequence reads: CASSRLRTGGNTEAFF. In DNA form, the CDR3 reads TGTGCCAGCAGCCGATTAAGGACAGGGGGGAACACTGAAGCTTTCTTT.

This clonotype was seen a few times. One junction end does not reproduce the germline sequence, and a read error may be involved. CDR3 amino acids: CASSQDPGRIGNQPQHF. The CDR3 bases are TGTGCCAGTAGCCAAGATCCGGGCAGAATTGGCAATCAGCCCCAGCATTTT. The chain has TRBV4-2 and TRBJ1-5; D not resolved. The CDR3 runs 17 residues. Looked up from germline, CDR1 is LGHNA and CDR2 is YNFKEQ.

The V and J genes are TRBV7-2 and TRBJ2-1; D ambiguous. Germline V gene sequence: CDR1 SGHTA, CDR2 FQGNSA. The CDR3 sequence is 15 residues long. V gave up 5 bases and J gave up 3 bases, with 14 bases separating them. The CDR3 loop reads CASSTGRQNYNEQFF. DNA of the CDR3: TGTGCCAGCAGCACTGGGCGGCAAAACTACAATGAGCAGTTCTTC. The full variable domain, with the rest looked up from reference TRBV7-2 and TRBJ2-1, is GAGVSQSPSNKVTEKGKDVELRCDPISGHTALYWYRQSLGQGLEFLIYFQGNSAPDKSGLPSDRFSAERTGGSVSTLTIQRTQQEDSAVYLCASSTGRQNYNEQFFGPGTRLTVL.

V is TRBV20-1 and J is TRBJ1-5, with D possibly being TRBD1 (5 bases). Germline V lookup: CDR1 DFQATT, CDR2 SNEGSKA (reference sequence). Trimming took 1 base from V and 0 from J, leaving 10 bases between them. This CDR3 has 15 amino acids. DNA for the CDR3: TGCAGTGCTAGAGTGGAGGGGTTTAGCAATCAGCCCCAGCATTTT. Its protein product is CSARVEGFSNQPQHF.

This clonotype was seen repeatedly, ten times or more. CDR3 sequence reads: CASSLAGGRNTEAFF. CDR3 sequence (DNA): TGTGCCAGCAGCTTAGCGGGCGGGCGAAACACTGAAGCTTTCTTT. The J gene is TRBJ1-1, the V gene TRBV7-2; D gene unclear. Per germline, CDR1 SGHTA and CDR2 FQGNSA. There are 15 residues in the CDR3. V gave up 0 bases and J gave up 2 bases, with 10 bases separating them.

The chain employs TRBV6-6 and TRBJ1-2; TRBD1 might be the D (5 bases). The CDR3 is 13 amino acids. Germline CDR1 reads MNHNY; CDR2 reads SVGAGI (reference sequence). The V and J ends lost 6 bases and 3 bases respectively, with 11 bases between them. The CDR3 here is CASRRGRDYGYTF. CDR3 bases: TGTGCCAGCAGACGGGGCAGGGACTATGGCTACACCTTC.

CDR3 in amino acids: CASSEGTEYQAKNIQYF. The CDR3 DNA reads as TGTGCCAGCAGTGAAGGGACAGAGTACCAGGCCAAAAACATTCAGTACTTC. The chain couples TRBV2 to TRBJ2-4; tentative D call: TRBD1 (6 bases). Looked up from germline, CDR1 is SNHLY and CDR2 is FYNNEI. This CDR3 is 17 amino acids long. V was trimmed by 1 base and J by 1 base, leaving 14 bases between them.

In DNA form, the CDR3 reads TGTGCCAGCAGCCAGACCACAGGGGGCGACTATGGCTACACCTTC. Translation: CASSQTTGGDYGYTF. The chain couples TRBV4-2 to TRBJ1-2, with 9 bases fitting TRBD1. The CDR3 covers 15 residues. CDR1 is LGHNA and CDR2 is YNFKEQ in the germline V gene. J was trimmed by 3 bases and V by 3 bases; bases with no gene match: 5.

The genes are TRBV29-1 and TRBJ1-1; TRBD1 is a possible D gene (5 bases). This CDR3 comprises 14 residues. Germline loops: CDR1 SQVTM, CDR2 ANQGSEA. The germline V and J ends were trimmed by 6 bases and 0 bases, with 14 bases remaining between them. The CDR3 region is CSVMGQDMNTEAFF. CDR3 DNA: TGCAGCGTGATGGGGCAGGATATGAACACTGAAGCTTTCTTT.

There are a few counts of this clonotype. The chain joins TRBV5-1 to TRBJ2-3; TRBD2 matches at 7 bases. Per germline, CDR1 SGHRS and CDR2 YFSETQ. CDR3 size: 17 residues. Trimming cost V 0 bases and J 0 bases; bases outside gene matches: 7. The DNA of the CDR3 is TGCGCCAGCAGCTTGGATCGGCGGGAGCTTAGCACAGATACGCAGTATTTT. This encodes CASSLDRRELSTDTQYF. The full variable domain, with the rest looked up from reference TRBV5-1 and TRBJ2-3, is KAGVTQTPRYLIKTRGQQVTLSCSPISGHRSVSWYQQTPGQGLQFLFEYFSETQRNKGNFPGRFSGRQFSNSRSEMNVSTLELGDSALYLCASSLDRRELSTDTQYFGPGTRLTVL.

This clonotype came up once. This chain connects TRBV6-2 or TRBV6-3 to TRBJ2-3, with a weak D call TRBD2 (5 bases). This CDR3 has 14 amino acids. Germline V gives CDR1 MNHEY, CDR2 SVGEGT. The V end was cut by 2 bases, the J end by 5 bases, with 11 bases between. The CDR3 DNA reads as TGTGCCAGCAGTTACGAGCGAGGGCTAGATACGCAGTATTTT. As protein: CASSYERGLDTQYF.

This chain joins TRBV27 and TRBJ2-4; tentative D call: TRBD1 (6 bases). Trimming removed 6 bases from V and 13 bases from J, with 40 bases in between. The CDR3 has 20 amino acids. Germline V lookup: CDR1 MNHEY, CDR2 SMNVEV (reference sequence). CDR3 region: CASRPPLGALQGFRVNEQYF. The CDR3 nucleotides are TGTGCCAGCAGGCCCCCTCTAGGGGCGTTACAGGGTTTTAGGGTAAATGAGCAGTACTTC.

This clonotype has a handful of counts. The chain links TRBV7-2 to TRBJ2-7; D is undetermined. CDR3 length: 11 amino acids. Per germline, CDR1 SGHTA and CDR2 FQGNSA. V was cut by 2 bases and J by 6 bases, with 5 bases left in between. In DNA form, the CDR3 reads TGTGCCAGCAGCTTAATGGGCGAGCAGTACTTC. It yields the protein CASSLMGEQYF.

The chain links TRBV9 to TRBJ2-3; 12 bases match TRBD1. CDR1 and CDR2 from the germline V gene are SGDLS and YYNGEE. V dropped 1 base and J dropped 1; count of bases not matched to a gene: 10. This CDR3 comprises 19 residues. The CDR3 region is CASSVKGQGAPFGTDTQYF. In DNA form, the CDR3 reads TGTGCCAGCAGCGTAAAGGGACAGGGGGCCCCTTTCGGCACAGATACGCAGTATTTT. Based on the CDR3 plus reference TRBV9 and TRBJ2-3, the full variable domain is DSGVTQTPKHLITATGQRVTLRCSPRSGDLSVYWYQQSLDQGLQFLIQYYNGEERAKGNILERFSAQQFPDLHSELNLSSLELGDSALYFCASSVKGQGAPFGTDTQYFGPGTRLTVL.